Below, 11 T cell receptor beta chains from the same sample are listed, as sequenced in a study of T-cell memory formation after mild COVID-19. TCRdb analysed the 5' RACE reads with MiXCR anew, one entry per CDR3 protein. The table shows 55,000 to 65,000 distinct CDR3 sequences, with around 9.5% occurring only once. Input material: PBMCs or a T cell subset sorted from them (not recorded which). Receptors were obtained from a young man who had mild COVID-19 (a few samples of this study predate the infection). Cell type and time point are not known.

This rearrangement joins TRBV12-3 or TRBV12-4 to TRBJ2-2; the D is unclear. The CDR3 is 13 amino acids. Between the trimmed V and J ends, which lost 6 bases and 6 bases, there was a span of 11 bases. CDR3: CASSQGVAGELFF. The CDR3 DNA follows: TGTGCCAGCAGCCAAGGCGTTGCCGGGGAGCTGTTTTTT.

Only a few counts were recorded for this clonotype. The chain uses TRBV7-2 and TRBJ2-3; D not resolved. V lost 7 bases and J 2 bases, leaving 10 bases between the germline ends. CDR3 length: 13 residues. Germline V gives CDR1 SGHTA, CDR2 FQGNSA. CDR3 nucleotide sequence: TGTGCCAGCACCGACCCCCCCACAGATACGCAGTATTTT. It is translated as CASTDPPTDTQYF.

At least ten counts were recorded for this clonotype. The chain employs TRBV6-2 or TRBV6-3 and TRBJ1-1, with 8 bases fitting TRBD1. This CDR3 comprises 15 residues. Germline trimming cut 6 bases from V and 8 bases from J; bases unmatched to any gene: 14. Germline V gene data show CDR1 as MNHEY and CDR2 as SVGEGT. DNA of the CDR3: TGTGCCAGCAGCAATATCCGTTGGGGGACAGGAGAAGCTTTCTTT. The encoded protein is CASSNIRWGTGEAFF.

The chain is built from TRBV7-8 and TRBJ1-3; D gene ambiguous. This CDR3 has 14 residues. Germline loops: CDR1 SGHVS, CDR2 FQNEAQ. V dropped 1 base and J dropped 2 bases, with 6 bases sitting between them. CDR3 region: CASSLGRAGNTIYF. Here the CDR3 DNA reads TGTGCCAGCAGCTTAGGACGGGCTGGAAACACCATATATTTT.

This clonotype has just a few counts. This chain connects TRBV3-1 to TRBJ1-6; perhaps TRBD1 as D (6 bases). The V end was cut by 4 bases, the J end by 13 bases, with 11 bases between. Germline values: CDR1 LGHDT, CDR2 YNNKEL (reference sequence). This CDR3 has 12 residues. The DNA of the CDR3 is TGTGCCAGCAGCCCCCAGGGGTTTCCCCTCCACTTT. Residues: CASSPQGFPLHF. The variable domain in full, with the rest retrieved from reference TRBV3-1 and TRBJ1-6, is DTAVSQTPKYLVTQMGNDKSIKCEQNLGHDTMYWYKQDSKKFLKIMFSYNNKELIINETVPNRFSPKSPDKAHLNLHINSLELGDSAVYFCASSPQGFPLHFGNGTRLTVT.

This clonotype occurred a few times. The V gene is TRBV10-3, the J gene TRBJ2-5; 8 bases agree with TRBD1. This CDR3 contains 13 residues. Germline V gene data show CDR1 as ENHRY and CDR2 as SYGVKD. V was pared by 6 bases and J by 6 bases, with 6 bases of the junction left unmatched. CDR3 loop: CAIRDRAEKTQYF. DNA for the CDR3: TGTGCCATCAGGGACAGGGCTGAGAAGACCCAGTACTTC.

V is TRBV10-3 and J is TRBJ2-1, with D unresolved. The V end was cut by 4 bases, the J end by 4 bases, with 8 bases between. The germline gives CDR1 ENHRY, CDR2 SYGVKD. This CDR3 has 13 residues. The CDR3 spells CAISGDHYNEQFF. Here the CDR3 DNA reads TGTGCCATCAGTGGAGACCATTACAATGAGCAGTTCTTC.

This clonotype was seen a few times. The chain is built from TRBV24-1 and TRBJ2-1, with 13 bases identical to TRBD2. CDR3 size: 15 residues. With 5 bases clipped from V and 8 bases from J, the junction kept 5 bases outside the gene matches. Germline V gene data show CDR1 as KGHDR and CDR2 as SFDVKD. CDR3 sequence (DNA): TGTGCCACCAGTGGGACTAGCGGGGGATTCGATGAGCAGTTCTTC. This encodes CATSGTSGGFDEQFF.

This clonotype was detected only a few times. J is TRBJ2-3 and V is TRBV6-2 or TRBV6-3; no definite D call. V gave up 0 bases and J gave up 4 bases, with 5 bases separating them. Germline V gene lookup returns CDR1 MNHEY and CDR2 SVGEGT. CDR3 length: 13 amino acids. Here the CDR3 DNA reads TGTGCCAGCAGTTACTCCCCATCAGATACGCAGTATTTT. Amino acid sequence: CASSYSPSDTQYF.

This clonotype was counted at least ten times. The chain uses TRBV4-3 and TRBJ2-3; 8 nucleotides agree with TRBD1. Germline CDR1 is LGHNA and CDR2 is YSLEER. V lost 2 bases to trimming and J lost 7 bases; unmatched junction nucleotides: 5. This CDR3 has 14 amino acids. The CDR3 loop reads CASSQRPGGNTQYF. The CDR3 DNA follows: TGCGCCAGCAGCCAAAGACCAGGGGGCAATACGCAGTATTTT.

In this sample, this clonotype turned up many times. The rearrangement joins TRBV27 to TRBJ2-1, with TRBD2 matching 11 bases. The germline gives CDR1 MNHEY, CDR2 SMNVEV (reference sequence). Trimming cost V 5 bases and J 7 bases; bases outside gene matches: 10. The CDR3 sequence is 16 residues long. CDR3 region: CASSPTSTSGANEQFF. For the CDR3, the DNA is TGTGCCAGCAGTCCAACATCGACTAGCGGGGCAAATGAGCAGTTCTTC.